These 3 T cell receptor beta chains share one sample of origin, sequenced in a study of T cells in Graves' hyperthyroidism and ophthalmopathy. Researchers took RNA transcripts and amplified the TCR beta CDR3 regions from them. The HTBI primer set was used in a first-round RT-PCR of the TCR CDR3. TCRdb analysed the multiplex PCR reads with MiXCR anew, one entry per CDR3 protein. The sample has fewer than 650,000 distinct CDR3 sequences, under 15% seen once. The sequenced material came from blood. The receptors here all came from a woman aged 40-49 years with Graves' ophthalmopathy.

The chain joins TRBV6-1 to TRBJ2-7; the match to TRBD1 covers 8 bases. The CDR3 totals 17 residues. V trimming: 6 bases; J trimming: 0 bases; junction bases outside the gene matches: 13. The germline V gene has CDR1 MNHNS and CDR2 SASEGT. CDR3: CASRGTGKKSYSYEQYF. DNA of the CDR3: TGTGCCAGCAGGGGGACAGGTAAAAAATCCTACTCCTACGAGCAGTACTTC.

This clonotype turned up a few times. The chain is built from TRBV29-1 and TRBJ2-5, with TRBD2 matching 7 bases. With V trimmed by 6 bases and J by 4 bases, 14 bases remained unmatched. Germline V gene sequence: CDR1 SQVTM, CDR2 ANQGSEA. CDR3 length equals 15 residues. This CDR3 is CSVLPLEGGVETQYF. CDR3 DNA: TGCAGCGTCCTCCCCTTGGAGGGAGGGGTAGAGACCCAGTACTTC.

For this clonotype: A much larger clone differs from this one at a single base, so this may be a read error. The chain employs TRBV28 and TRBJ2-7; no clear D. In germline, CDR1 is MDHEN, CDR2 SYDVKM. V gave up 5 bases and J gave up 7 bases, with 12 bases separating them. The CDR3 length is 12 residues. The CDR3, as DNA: TGTGCCAGCAGTCCGGCGGTCAGTGAGCAGTACTTC. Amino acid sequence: CASSPAVSEQYF. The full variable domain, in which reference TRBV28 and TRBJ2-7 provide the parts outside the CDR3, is DVKVTQSSRYLVKRTGEKVFLECVQDMDHENMFWYRQDPGLGLRLIYFSYDVKMKEKGDIPEGYSVSREKKERFSLILESASTNQTSMYLCASSPAVSEQYFGPGTRLTVT.